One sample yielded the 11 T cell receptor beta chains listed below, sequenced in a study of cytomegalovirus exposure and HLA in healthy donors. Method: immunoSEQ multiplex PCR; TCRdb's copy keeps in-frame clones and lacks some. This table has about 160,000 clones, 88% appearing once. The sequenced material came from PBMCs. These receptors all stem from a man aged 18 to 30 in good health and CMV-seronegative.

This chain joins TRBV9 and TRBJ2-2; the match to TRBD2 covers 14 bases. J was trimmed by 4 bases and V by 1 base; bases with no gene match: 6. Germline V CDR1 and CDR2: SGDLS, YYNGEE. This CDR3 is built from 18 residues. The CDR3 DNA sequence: TGTGCCAGCAGCGTATCGACTAGCGGGAGGGCCCGCACCGGGGAGCTGTTTTTT. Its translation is CASSVSTSGRARTGELFF.

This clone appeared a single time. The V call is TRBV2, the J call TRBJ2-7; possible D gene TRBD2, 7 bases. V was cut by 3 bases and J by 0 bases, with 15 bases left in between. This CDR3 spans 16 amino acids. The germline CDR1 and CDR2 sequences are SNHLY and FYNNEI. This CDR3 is CASSEVKGGSSYEQYV. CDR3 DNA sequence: TGTGCCAGCAGTGAGGTTAAGGGGGGGAGCTCCTACGAGCAGTACGTC.

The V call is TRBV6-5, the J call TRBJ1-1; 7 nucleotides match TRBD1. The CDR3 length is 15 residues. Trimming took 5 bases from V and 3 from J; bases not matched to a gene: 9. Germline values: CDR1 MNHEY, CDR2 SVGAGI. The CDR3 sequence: CASSPTGVGYTEAFF. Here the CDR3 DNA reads TGTGCCAGCAGTCCCACAGGGGTGGGGTACACTGAAGCTTTCTTT.

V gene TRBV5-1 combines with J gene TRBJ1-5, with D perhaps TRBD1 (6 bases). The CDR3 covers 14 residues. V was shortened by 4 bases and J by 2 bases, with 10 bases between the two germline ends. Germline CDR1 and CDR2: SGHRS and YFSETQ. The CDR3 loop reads CASSPAGGNQPQHF. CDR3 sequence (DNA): TGCGCCAGCAGCCCAGCAGGGGGCAATCAGCCCCAGCATTTT.

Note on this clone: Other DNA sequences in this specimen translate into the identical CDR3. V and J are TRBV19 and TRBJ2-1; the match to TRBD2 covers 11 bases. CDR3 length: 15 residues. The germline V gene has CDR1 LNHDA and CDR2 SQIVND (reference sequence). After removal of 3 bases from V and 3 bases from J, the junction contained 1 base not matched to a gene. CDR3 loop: CASSIGTSGYNEQFF. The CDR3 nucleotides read TGTGCCAGTAGTATCGGGACTAGCGGCTACAATGAGCAGTTCTTC.

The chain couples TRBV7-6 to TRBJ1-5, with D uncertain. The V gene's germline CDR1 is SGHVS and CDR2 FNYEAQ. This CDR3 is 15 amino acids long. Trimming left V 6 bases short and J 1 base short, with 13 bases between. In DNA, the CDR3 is TGTGCCAGCAGGTTGACCTCGGAGAGCAATCAGCCCCAGCATTTT. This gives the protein CASRLTSESNQPQHF.

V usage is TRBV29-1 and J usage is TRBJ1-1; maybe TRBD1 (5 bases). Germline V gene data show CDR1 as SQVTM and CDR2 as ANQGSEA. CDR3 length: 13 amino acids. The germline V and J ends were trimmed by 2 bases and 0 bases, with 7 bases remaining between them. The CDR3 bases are TGCAGCGTTGAACCAGGGTTGAACACTGAAGCTTTCTTT. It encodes CSVEPGLNTEAFF. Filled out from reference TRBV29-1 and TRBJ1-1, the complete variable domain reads SAVISQKPSRDICQRGTSLTIQCQVDSQVTMMFWYRQQPGQSLTLIATANQGSEATYESGFVIDKFPISRPNLTFSTLTVSNMSPEDSSIYLCSVEPGLNTEAFFGQGTRLTVV.

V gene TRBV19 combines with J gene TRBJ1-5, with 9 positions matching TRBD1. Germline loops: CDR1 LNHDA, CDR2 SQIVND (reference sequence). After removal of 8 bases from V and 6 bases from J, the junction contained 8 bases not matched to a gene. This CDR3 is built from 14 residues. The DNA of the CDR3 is TGTGCCAGTGGCGGGACAGGGCCCGGTCAGCCCCAGCATTTT. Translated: CASGGTGPGQPQHF.

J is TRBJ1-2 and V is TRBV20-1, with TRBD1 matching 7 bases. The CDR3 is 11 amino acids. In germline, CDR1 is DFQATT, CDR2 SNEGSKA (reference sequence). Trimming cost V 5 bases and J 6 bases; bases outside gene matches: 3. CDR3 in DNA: TGCAGTGCTCCACAGGGGAATGGCTACACCTTC. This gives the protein CSAPQGNGYTF.

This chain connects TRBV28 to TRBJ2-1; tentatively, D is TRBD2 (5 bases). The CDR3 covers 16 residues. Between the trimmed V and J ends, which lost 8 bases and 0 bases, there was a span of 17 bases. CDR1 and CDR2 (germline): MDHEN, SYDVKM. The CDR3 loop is CASFRRGISSYNEQFF. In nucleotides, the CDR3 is TGTGCCAGCTTCAGACGGGGAATTAGCTCCTACAATGAGCAGTTCTTC.

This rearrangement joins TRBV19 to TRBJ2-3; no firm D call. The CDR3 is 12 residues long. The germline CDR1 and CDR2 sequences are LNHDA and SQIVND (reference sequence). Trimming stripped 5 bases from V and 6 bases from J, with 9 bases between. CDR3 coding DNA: TGTGCCAGTAGTGTTCCCCGTGATACGCAGTATTTT. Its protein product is CASSVPRDTQYF. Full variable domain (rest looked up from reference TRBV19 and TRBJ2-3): DGGITQSPKYLFRKEGQNVTLSCEQNLNHDAMYWYRQDPGQGLRLIYYSQIVNDFQKGDIAEGYSVSREKKESFPLTVTSAQKNPTAFYLCASSVPRDTQYFGPGTRLTVL.